This TCR beta chain was captured by sequencing in a study of shared clonotypes between healthy human individuals. This CDR3 comprises 13 residues. CDR1 is SEHNR, CDR2 FQNEAQ, per germline (reference sequence). Trimming left V 7 bases short and J 1 base short, with 9 bases between. It was across several immunoSEQ plates that each subset's genomic DNA was evenly split. Sequenced by immunoSEQ multiplex PCR; TCRdb stores in-frame clones only, minus some. Of around 510,000 clones in the sample, roughly 79% were seen once. The sample was PBMCs. V gene TRBV7-9 combines with J gene TRBJ2-3; D ambiguous. The sequence was obtained from a woman between 35 and 50 years old in good health. Some clones in this sample may be carry-over from other donors' samples. The CDR3, as DNA: TGTGCCAGCAATTCCCTCGGCACAGATACGCAGTATTTT. Its translation: CASNSLGTDTQYF.